This T cell receptor beta chain emerged from a study of cytomegalovirus exposure and HLA in healthy donors. Study summary: The approximately 130 validation repertoires matched the approximately 700 first-cohort repertoires in platform, a later analysis reported.

Study results and limitations: Reports credit the classifier with highly specific, highly sensitive diagnosis of cytomegalovirus status. Subsequent analysis revealed that first-cohort TCR clusters tended to co-occur in the 120 validation repertoires. Most TCR sequences were uncommon, yet certain public TCRs appeared in many donors.

The CDR3 totals 13 residues. The V end was cut by 3 bases, the J end by 5 bases, with 11 bases between. In germline, CDR1 is SGHNT, CDR2 YYREEE (reference sequence). A word on this clone: Its antigen is unidentified.

Generated by immunoSEQ multiplex PCR, the TCRdb table keeps only in-frame clones and is missing some. The top ten hold 3.3% of the sample, which has more than 140,000 clones, less than 90% seen once. This TCR came from a woman aged 18-30 years in good health and CMV-seropositive. The sequenced sample consisted of PBMCs. V and J are TRBV5-4 and TRBJ2-5, with TRBD1 as a possible D gene (5 bases). Written as DNA, the CDR3 is TGTGCCAGCAGCTGGGGCAGGTCGGAGACCCAGTACTTC. Translated, it gives CASSWGRSETQYF. The full variable domain, in which reference TRBV5-4 and TRBJ2-5 provide the parts outside the CDR3, is ETGVTQSPTHLIKTRGQQVTLRCSSQSGHNTVSWYQQALGQGPQFIFQYYREEENGRGNFPPRFSGLQFPNYSSELNVNALELDDSALYLCASSWGRSETQYFGPGTRLLVL.